The T cell receptor beta chain described here comes from a study of graft-versus-host responses after intestinal transplantation. Overall study context: Anti-thymocyte globulin induction was given to all recipients, followed by tacrolimus and steroids for 2 to 3 years. Regarding the study as a whole: The authors found GvH clones in recipient marrow, some appearing first in ileum or blood. Patients with graft-donor T cell macrochimerism had high graft-versus-host to host-versus-graft clonal ratios in allografts.

Profiling relied on immunoSEQ multiplex PCR, and the TCRdb table lists in-frame clones only, not all of them. Altogether approximately 12,000 clones are present, roughly 83% being singletons, with the ten largest covering 7% to 9.5%. With respect to this clone: What it recognizes is unknown.

V gave up 5 bases and J gave up 2 bases, with 13 bases separating them. Per germline, CDR1 LNHDA and CDR2 SQIVND (reference sequence). CDR3 length: 15 residues. The material sequenced was PBMCs, taken around 320 days after intestinal transplant. The J gene is TRBJ2-1, the V gene TRBV19; a possible D gene is TRBD2 (6 bases). The source is a human patient who received an intestinal transplant, so some T cells may come from the graft donor. The CDR3 loop is CASSPLSGTYNEQFF. The DNA for the CDR3 is TGTGCCAGTAGTCCCCTTAGCGGTACCTACAATGAGCAGTTCTTC.